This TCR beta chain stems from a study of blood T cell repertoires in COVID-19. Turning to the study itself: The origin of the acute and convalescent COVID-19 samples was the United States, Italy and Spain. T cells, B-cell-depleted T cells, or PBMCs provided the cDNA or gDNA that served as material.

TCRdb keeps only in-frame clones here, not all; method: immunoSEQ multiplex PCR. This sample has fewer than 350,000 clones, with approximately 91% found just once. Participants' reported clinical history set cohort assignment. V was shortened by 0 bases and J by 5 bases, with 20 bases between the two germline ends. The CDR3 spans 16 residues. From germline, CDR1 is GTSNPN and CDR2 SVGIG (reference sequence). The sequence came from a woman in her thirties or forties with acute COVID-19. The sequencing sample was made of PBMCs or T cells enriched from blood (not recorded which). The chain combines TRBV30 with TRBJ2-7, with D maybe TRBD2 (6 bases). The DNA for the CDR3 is TGTGCCTGGAGTGTACTGCGGAGGGCCGAGGGTAACGAGCAGTACTTC. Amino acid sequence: CAWSVLRRAEGNEQYF.